This TCR beta chain was retrieved from a study of blood T cell repertoires in COVID-19. In the study overall: COVID-19 samples, acute and convalescent, were from the United States, Italy and Spain. The cDNA or gDNA used as material had been derived from T cells, B-cell-depleted T cells, or PBMCs.

Original methodology: Reference gene primer amplification yielded estimated nucleated cell counts. The method was immunoSEQ multiplex PCR; TCRdb's version includes in-frame clones alone and lacks a portion of them. V and J calls and clone size are as listed in that table; D and trimming were resolved from the DNA. The sample lists 35,000 to 45,000 clones; roughly nine tenths were seen once. Unmatched junction bases numbered 13, after V lost 3 bases and J lost 8 bases. Germline V gene sequence: CDR1 SQVTM, CDR2 ANQGSEA. The CDR3 is 15 residues long. The clonotype originates from a man in his sixties with acute or convalescent COVID-19. Sequencing was performed on peripheral blood. J is TRBJ2-3 and V is TRBV29-1; 8 bases agree with TRBD2. In DNA, the CDR3 is TGCAGCGTTGATATCCTAGCGGGCCAGGGTTCTACGCAGTATTTT. Residues: CSVDILAGQGSTQYF.